This is a list of T cell receptor beta chains from one sample in a study of shared clonotypes between healthy human individuals. Generated by immunoSEQ multiplex PCR, the TCRdb table keeps only in-frame clones and is missing some. Here the sample spans around 1.4 million clones, approximately 98.5% being singletons. The sequenced sample was naive CD4+ T cells sorted from blood. These TCRs come from a man aged 25-45 years in good health. The CDR3 runs from the conserved cysteine through the conserved F or W. The order of the fields is V gene, J gene, D gene, clone size, CDR3 protein, CDR3 DNA. A D gene is named only where the DNA matches it firmly. Expanded clones are given a class, and other clones once, few, many or no size at all.

V gene: TRBV27
J gene: TRBJ2-7
D gene: NA
clone size: NA
CDR3 protein: CASSLVWGVRYEQYF
CDR3 DNA: TGTGCCAGCAGTTTAGTCTGGGGGGTAAGGTACGAGCAGTACTTC

V gene: TRBV6-6
J gene: TRBJ2-2
D gene: TRBD1
clone size: NA
CDR3 protein: CASSGRGLNGELFF
CDR3 DNA: TGTGCCAGCAGTGGCAGGGGGCTTAACGGGGAGCTGTTTTTT

V gene: TRBV18
J gene: TRBJ2-3
D gene: NA
clone size: NA
CDR3 protein: CASSPRGATDTQYF
CDR3 DNA: TGTGCCAGCTCACCAAGGGGCGCCACAGATACGCAGTATTTT

V gene: TRBV6-5
J gene: TRBJ2-7
D gene: NA
clone size: NA
CDR3 protein: CASSYSKRNSYEQYF
CDR3 DNA: TGTGCCAGCAGTTACTCGAAGAGGAACTCCTACGAGCAGTACTTC

V gene: TRBV30
J gene: TRBJ1-1
D gene: NA
clone size: NA
CDR3 protein: CAWSLLDTGGLRTEAFF
CDR3 DNA: TGTGCCTGGAGCTTGTTGGACACGGGAGGATTGAGGACTGAAGCTTTCTTT

V gene: TRBV5-4
J gene: TRBJ2-7
D gene: TRBD2
clone size: NA
CDR3 protein: CASSLDSGRVEQYF
CDR3 DNA: TGTGCCAGCAGCTTGGATAGCGGGAGGGTAGAGCAGTACTTC

V gene: TRBV18
J gene: TRBJ1-4
D gene: NA
clone size: NA
CDR3 protein: CASSPVPGPREKLFF
CDR3 DNA: TGTGCCAGCTCACCAGTTCCAGGCCCGAGGGAAAAACTGTTTTTT

V gene: TRBV18
J gene: TRBJ2-2
D gene: NA
clone size: NA
CDR3 protein: CASLESGELFF
CDR3 DNA: TGTGCCAGCTTGGAATCCGGGGAGCTGTTTTTT

V gene: TRBV25-1
J gene: TRBJ1-1
D gene: TRBD1
clone size: NA
CDR3 protein: CASRETGANTEAFF
CDR3 DNA: TGTGCCAGCAGGGAGACAGGGGCGAACACTGAAGCTTTCTTT

V gene: TRBV5-1
J gene: TRBJ2-5
D gene: TRBD2
clone size: NA
CDR3 protein: CASSLRLAVQETQYF
CDR3 DNA: TGCGCCAGCAGCTTACGACTAGCGGTACAAGAGACCCAGTACTTC

V gene: TRBV18
J gene: TRBJ2-5
D gene: TRBD1
clone size: NA
CDR3 protein: CASSPPWGQIQETQYF
CDR3 DNA: TGTGCCAGCTCACCACCTTGGGGACAGATACAAGAGACCCAGTACTTC

V gene: TRBV6-1
J gene: TRBJ1-1
D gene: NA
clone size: NA
CDR3 protein: CASSARGLTDGAFF
CDR3 DNA: TGTGCCAGCAGTGCAAGGGGTTTGACAGACGGGGCTTTCTTT

V gene: TRBV28
J gene: TRBJ2-3
D gene: NA
clone size: NA
CDR3 protein: CASRGSPMDTQYF
CDR3 DNA: TGTGCCAGCAGGGGTTCCCCTATGGATACGCAGTATTTT

V gene: TRBV5-1
J gene: TRBJ2-2
D gene: TRBD1
clone size: NA
CDR3 protein: CASSRDRLNTGELFF
CDR3 DNA: TGCGCCAGCAGCCGGGACAGGTTGAACACCGGGGAGCTGTTTTTT

V gene: TRBV7-9
J gene: TRBJ2-5
D gene: TRBD1
clone size: NA
CDR3 protein: CASSSRDRVRGETQYF
CDR3 DNA: TGTGCCAGCAGCTCACGGGACAGGGTTCGGGGGGAGACCCAGTACTTC

V gene: TRBV30
J gene: TRBJ2-7
D gene: NA
clone size: NA
CDR3 protein: CAWSDYGTSRSLAQYF
CDR3 DNA: TGTGCCTGGAGTGACTACGGGACAAGTAGAAGTTTAGCGCAGTACTTC

V gene: TRBV4-1
J gene: TRBJ2-3
D gene: NA
clone size: NA
CDR3 protein: CASSHRAWTTDTQYF
CDR3 DNA: TGCGCCAGCAGCCACCGGGCGTGGACAACAGATACGCAGTATTTT

V gene: TRBV15
J gene: TRBJ2-1
D gene: TRBD2
clone size: NA
CDR3 protein: CATSRDYPGLAGTEQFF
CDR3 DNA: TGTGCCACCAGCAGGGACTACCCCGGACTAGCGGGAACTGAGCAGTTCTTC

V gene: TRBV7-9
J gene: TRBJ1-1
D gene: NA
clone size: NA
CDR3 protein: CASSLPTGLYTEAFF
CDR3 DNA: TGTGCCAGCAGCTTACCTACCGGACTATACACTGAAGCTTTCTTT

V gene: TRBV5-1
J gene: TRBJ1-2
D gene: TRBD1
clone size: NA
CDR3 protein: CASSSVDRGLDNYGYTF
CDR3 DNA: TGCGCCAGCAGCTCCGTCGACAGGGGGTTGGATAACTATGGCTACACCTTC

V gene: TRBV13
J gene: TRBJ2-4
D gene: TRBD2
clone size: NA
CDR3 protein: CASSLEGLAGGHTKNIQYF
CDR3 DNA: TGTGCCAGCAGCTTAGAGGGACTAGCGGGAGGGCACACCAAAAACATTCAGTACTTC

V gene: TRBV18
J gene: TRBJ2-7
D gene: NA
clone size: NA
CDR3 protein: CASSPSGTPGGEQYF
CDR3 DNA: TGTGCCAGCTCACCCTCCGGGACACCAGGAGGGGAGCAGTACTTC

V gene: TRBV7-6
J gene: TRBJ2-1
D gene: TRBD2
clone size: once
CDR3 protein: CASSEGLAVYNEQFF
CDR3 DNA: TGTGCCAGCAGCGAAGGACTAGCGGTTTACAATGAGCAGTTCTTC

V gene: TRBV5-1
J gene: TRBJ2-5
D gene: TRBD1
clone size: NA
CDR3 protein: CASSTGFGTAQETQYF
CDR3 DNA: TGCGCCAGCAGTACCGGCTTTGGGACAGCACAAGAGACCCAGTACTTC

V gene: TRBV27
J gene: TRBJ2-5
D gene: NA
clone size: NA
CDR3 protein: CASSLGRGETQYF
CDR3 DNA: TGTGCCAGCAGTTTGGGAAGGGGAGAGACCCAGTACTTC

V gene: TRBV6-6
J gene: TRBJ2-1
D gene: NA
clone size: NA
CDR3 protein: CASSYFKGSYNEQFF
CDR3 DNA: TGTGCCAGCAGTTACTTCAAGGGCTCCTACAATGAGCAGTTCTTC

V gene: TRBV11-2
J gene: TRBJ1-1
D gene: NA
clone size: NA
CDR3 protein: CASSTRQGRPGTEAFF
CDR3 DNA: TGTGCCAGCAGCACGAGGCAGGGACGGCCGGGGACTGAAGCTTTCTTT

V gene: TRBV4-1
J gene: TRBJ1-4
D gene: TRBD1
clone size: once
CDR3 protein: CASSQDNEAVGGAREKLFF
CDR3 DNA: TGCGCCAGCAGCCAAGACAATGAGGCTGTAGGGGGCGCGAGGGAAAAACTGTTTTTT

V gene: TRBV27
J gene: TRBJ2-1
D gene: NA
clone size: NA
CDR3 protein: CASSLTRGFGEQFF
CDR3 DNA: TGTGCCAGCAGCCTTACACGGGGCTTCGGTGAGCAGTTCTTC

V gene: TRBV10-1
J gene: TRBJ1-1
D gene: TRBD1
clone size: NA
CDR3 protein: CASSDTGTGNTEAFF
CDR3 DNA: TGCGCCAGCAGTGATACCGGGACAGGAAACACTGAAGCTTTCTTT

V gene: TRBV15
J gene: TRBJ2-5
D gene: TRBD2
clone size: NA
CDR3 protein: CATSRVLAGGETQYF
CDR3 DNA: TGTGCCACCAGCAGAGTCCTAGCGGGAGGCGAGACCCAGTACTTC

V gene: TRBV9
J gene: TRBJ2-1
D gene: TRBD2
clone size: NA
CDR3 protein: CASSAGTSGASYNEQFF
CDR3 DNA: TGTGCCAGCAGCGCAGGGACTAGCGGAGCCTCCTACAATGAGCAGTTCTTC

V gene: TRBV5-1
J gene: TRBJ1-1
D gene: NA
clone size: NA
CDR3 protein: CASSLVPGSFSEAFF
CDR3 DNA: TGCGCCAGCAGCTTGGTTCCAGGAAGTTTCTCTGAAGCTTTCTTT

V gene: TRBV6-1
J gene: TRBJ2-7
D gene: NA
clone size: NA
CDR3 protein: CASSEGQASYEQYF
CDR3 DNA: TGTGCCAGCAGTGAAGGACAGGCTTCCTACGAGCAGTACTTC

V gene: TRBV19
J gene: TRBJ1-1
D gene: NA
clone size: NA
CDR3 protein: CASRKGPEAFF
CDR3 DNA: TGTGCCAGTAGAAAGGGCCCTGAAGCTTTCTTT

V gene: TRBV9
J gene: TRBJ2-7
D gene: TRBD1
clone size: NA
CDR3 protein: CASSLRTGEIYEQYF
CDR3 DNA: TGTGCCAGCAGCCTAAGGACAGGGGAAATATACGAGCAGTACTTC

V gene: TRBV30
J gene: TRBJ1-2
D gene: TRBD1
clone size: NA
CDR3 protein: CAWTGQDLRSYTF
CDR3 DNA: TGTGCCTGGACGGGACAGGATCTTAGGAGCTACACCTTC

V gene: TRBV28
J gene: TRBJ2-1
D gene: TRBD2
clone size: NA
CDR3 protein: CASSSASGGTYNEQFF
CDR3 DNA: TGTGCCAGCAGTTCTGCTAGCGGGGGGACCTACAATGAGCAGTTCTTC

V gene: TRBV5-1
J gene: TRBJ2-7
D gene: TRBD1
clone size: NA
CDR3 protein: CASSSAGQGPYEQYF
CDR3 DNA: TGCGCCAGCAGCTCCGCGGGACAGGGACCATACGAGCAGTACTTC

V gene: TRBV9
J gene: TRBJ1-4
D gene: NA
clone size: NA
CDR3 protein: CASSRTRFATNEKLFF
CDR3 DNA: TGTGCCAGCAGCCGGACAAGATTTGCAACTAATGAAAAACTGTTTTTT